The 22 T cell receptor beta chains given below trace back to one sample, sequenced in a study of beta chain features in type 1 diabetes. Of the isolated RNA, all was reverse transcribed, and so the sequenced material was expressed TCRB transcripts. The repertoire was sequenced with immunoSEQ multiplex PCR; TCRdb's copy has only in-frame clones and lacks some. Of about 180,000 clones in the sample, 10% to 15% are singletons; the top ten hold about 0.59%. Sequences were obtained from central memory CD4+ T cells from blood. These receptors all come from a woman between 18 and 29 years old in good health.

The chain recombines TRBV30 with TRBJ1-5; 8 nucleotides match TRBD1. The CDR3 extends over 15 amino acids. V lost 2 bases, J lost 3 bases, and 6 bases stayed unmatched. From germline, CDR1 is GTSNPN and CDR2 SVGIG (reference sequence). Here the CDR3 reads CAWSRTGTFNQPQHF. The CDR3 region has the DNA TGTGCCTGGAGTAGGACAGGGACATTCAATCAGCCCCAGCATTTT.

This chain uses TRBV5-6 with TRBJ2-3, with D possibly matching TRBD1 (6 bases). The V end lost 3 bases, the J end lost 9 bases, and 8 bases lay between the germline ends. CDR3 length: 11 residues. Germline CDR1 is SGHDT and CDR2 is YYEEEE. The CDR3: CASSYDRTQYF. As DNA, the CDR3 is TGTGCCAGCAGCTACGACAGGACGCAGTATTTT.

The J gene is TRBJ2-3, the V gene TRBV29-1, with D perhaps matching TRBD1 (6 bases). The CDR3 loop spans 13 amino acids. V was pared by 5 bases and J by 3 bases, with 12 bases between. CDR1 and CDR2 from the germline V gene are SQVTM and ANQGSEA. The CDR3 nucleotides read TGCAGCGTTACAGGGATGGGAACAGATACGCAGTATTTT. Its translation is CSVTGMGTDTQYF.

This clone has only a few counts. This sample includes further DNA sequences coding for the same CDR3. The chain recombines TRBV7-2 with TRBJ2-5, with 8 bases lining up with TRBD2. Germline V gene sequence: CDR1 SGHTA, CDR2 FQGNSA. The CDR3 is 14 amino acids. After removal of 5 bases from V and 5 bases from J, the junction contained 7 bases not matched to a gene. Here the CDR3 reads CASSQSGRGETQYF. The CDR3 nucleotides are TGTGCCAGCAGCCAAAGCGGGAGAGGGGAGACCCAGTACTTC.

At least ten counts were recorded for this clone. The rearrangement joins TRBV14 to TRBJ1-2; no firm D call. The V end was cut by 0 bases, the J end by 5 bases, with 7 bases between. This CDR3 comprises 13 residues. Per the germline V gene, CDR1 is SGHDN and CDR2 is FVKESK. The CDR3 sequence is CASSQEAMYGYTF. In DNA form, the CDR3 reads TGTGCCAGCAGCCAAGAAGCGATGTATGGCTACACCTTC. The full variable domain, completed using reference TRBV14 and TRBJ1-2, is EAGVTQFPSHSVIEKGQTVTLRCDPISGHDNLYWYRRVMGKEIKFLLHFVKESKQDESGMPNNRFLAERTGGTYSTLKVQPAELEDSGVYFCASSQEAMYGYTFGSGTRLTVV.

The chain is built from TRBV18 and TRBJ2-1; TRBD1 might be the D (5 bases). The CDR3 is 13 residues long. Germline CDR1 KGHSH, CDR2 LQKENI. Trimming left V 6 bases short and J 9 bases short, with 15 bases between. CDR3 coding DNA: TGTGCCAGCTCCCACAAAGGGGAAGGTGAGCAGTTCTTC. Translation gives CASSHKGEGEQFF.

This clone has a count of ten or more. V gene TRBV7-9 combines with J gene TRBJ2-7, with 8 bases fitting TRBD1. Germline V CDR1 and CDR2: SEHNR, FQNEAQ (reference sequence). The CDR3 runs to 12 residues. The V segment lost 8 bases and the J segment 3 bases; nucleotides outside the gene matches: 3. CDR3 loop: CASGQGLYEQYF. In DNA, the CDR3 is TGTGCCAGCGGACAGGGCCTCTACGAGCAGTACTTC.

This clone was seen only a few times. The CDR3 loop is CASSREVSYNEQFF. In nucleotides, the CDR3 is TGTGCCAGCTCGCGGGAGGTCTCCTACAATGAGCAGTTCTTC. The gene calls are TRBV18 and TRBJ2-1, with TRBD2 matching 8 bases. The germline gives CDR1 KGHSH, CDR2 LQKENI. The CDR3 covers 14 residues. V trimming: 6 bases; J trimming: 0 bases; junction bases outside the gene matches: 1.

The chain uses TRBV14 and TRBJ1-5, with no clear D. V was clipped by 2 bases and J by 3 bases, with 5 bases between them. The CDR3 is 13 residues long. Germline V gives CDR1 SGHDN, CDR2 FVKESK. The CDR3 is CASSQFSNQPQHF. CDR3 sequence (DNA): TGTGCCAGCAGCCAATTCTCCAATCAGCCCCAGCATTTT.

The chain joins TRBV14 to TRBJ2-1, with 7 bases lining up with TRBD2. Looked up from germline, CDR1 is SGHDN and CDR2 is FVKESK. The CDR3 length is 15 residues. J gave up 4 bases and V 0 bases, and 3 bases lay outside the gene matches. CDR3 protein: CASSQDVSGYNEQFF. The CDR3 DNA follows: TGTGCCAGCAGCCAAGATGTTAGCGGGTACAATGAGCAGTTCTTC.

The chain uses TRBV6-5 and TRBJ2-1; TRBD1 agrees at 7 bases. The germline V gene has CDR1 MNHEY and CDR2 SVGAGI. With V trimmed by 6 bases and J by 10 bases, 12 bases remained unmatched. The CDR3 covers 14 residues. The CDR3, as DNA: TGTGCCAGCAGAAGACAGGGTGTCTTATGGGAGCAGTTCTTC. It encodes CASRRQGVLWEQFF.

A few counts support this clone. This same CDR3 is encoded by further DNA sequences in the sample. The chain employs TRBV18 and TRBJ1-1; D not resolved. V was cut by 4 bases and J by 1 base, with 10 bases left in between. This CDR3 has 14 amino acids. CDR1 is KGHSH, CDR2 LQKENI, per germline. CDR3 residues: CASSLAQRNTEAFF. The CDR3, as DNA: TGTGCCAGCTCACTAGCCCAAAGGAACACTGAAGCTTTCTTT. Together with reference TRBV18 and TRBJ1-1, the CDR3 gives the full variable domain: NAGVMQNPRHLVRRRGQEARLRCSPMKGHSHVYWYRQLPEEGLKFMVYLQKENIIDESGMPKERFSAEFPKEGPSILRIQQVVRGDSAAYFCASSLAQRNTEAFFGQGTRLTVV.

This clone showed up just a few times. The chain combines TRBV2 with TRBJ2-7, with D perhaps matching TRBD1 (6 bases). Germline V gene data show CDR1 as SNHLY and CDR2 as FYNNEI. This CDR3 spans 12 amino acids. Between the trimmed V and J ends, which lost 6 bases and 5 bases, there was a span of 11 bases. The CDR3 spells CASRRDIHEQYF. The CDR3 DNA reads as TGTGCCAGCAGACGGGACATCCACGAGCAGTACTTC. Based on the CDR3 plus reference TRBV2 and TRBJ2-7, the full variable domain is EPEVTQTPSHQVTQMGQEVILRCVPISNHLYFYWYRQILGQKVEFLVSFYNNEISEKSEIFDDQFSVERPDGSNFTLKIRSTKLEDSAMYFCASRRDIHEQYFGPGTRLTVT.

This clone was observed a few times. The chain carries TRBV7-9 and TRBJ1-5; no clear D. The CDR3 consists of 17 residues. Germline-derived CDR1 and CDR2 are SEHNR and FQNEAQ (reference sequence). The V end was cut by 5 bases, the J end by 1 base, with 18 bases between. CDR3 sequence reads: CASSREAGTGSNQPQHF. The CDR3 nucleotides read TGTGCCAGCAGCCGTGAGGCGGGTACTGGGAGCAATCAGCCCCAGCATTTT.

This rearrangement joins TRBV5-1 to TRBJ2-1; 7 bases match TRBD1. Germline V gene sequence: CDR1 SGHRS, CDR2 YFSETQ. V trimming: 3 bases; J trimming: 2 bases; junction bases outside the gene matches: 8. The length of the CDR3 is 16 residues. CDR3 DNA sequence: TGCGCCAGCAGCTGGGAGACAGGGCCCCCCTACAATGAGCAGTTCTTC. This encodes CASSWETGPPYNEQFF.

The chain uses TRBV10-3 and TRBJ2-1; possible D gene TRBD1, 6 bases. CDR3 size: 16 residues. Trimming stripped 8 bases from V and 0 bases from J, with 17 bases between. The V gene's germline CDR1 is ENHRY and CDR2 SYGVKD. The CDR3 bases are TGTGCCATCGGTAGTGGGGGCAGGAGCTCCTACAATGAGCAGTTCTTC. As protein: CAIGSGGRSSYNEQFF.

This rearrangement joins TRBV27 to TRBJ1-2, with D perhaps matching TRBD1 (5 bases). The CDR3 is made up of 11 amino acids. V gave up 6 bases and J gave up 4 bases, with 6 bases separating them. In germline, CDR1 is MNHEY, CDR2 SMNVEV (reference sequence). For the CDR3, the DNA is TGTGCCAGCAGGACAGTCTATGGCTACACCTTC. Its translation is CASRTVYGYTF.

The chain's CDR3 is CASRDAGGSYEQYF. Here the CDR3 DNA reads TGTGCCAGCAGGGACGCGGGAGGATCCTACGAGCAGTACTTC. The chain couples TRBV28 to TRBJ2-7, with 8 bases lining up with TRBD2. V gave up 6 bases and J gave up 1 base; unmatched junction bases: 5. The CDR3 has 14 residues. Germline V gene sequence: CDR1 MDHEN, CDR2 SYDVKM.

This clone turned up a few times. The rearrangement links TRBV5-1 to TRBJ2-5, with TRBD2 matching 10 bases. Germline CDR1 SGHRS, CDR2 YFSETQ. CDR3 length: 15 amino acids. V lost 4 bases, J lost 2 bases, and 5 bases stayed unmatched. CDR3 loop: CASSVTSGTQETQYF. Written as DNA, the CDR3 is TGCGCCAGCAGCGTAACTAGCGGGACGCAAGAGACCCAGTACTTC.

There are a few counts of this clone. The CDR3: CASSRNTDSYNEQFF. The CDR3 bases are TGCGCCAGCAGCCGGAACACGGACAGCTACAATGAGCAGTTCTTC. This chain connects TRBV4-1 to TRBJ2-1, with D possibly matching TRBD1 (6 bases). The CDR3 extends over 15 amino acids. Germline V gene data show CDR1 as MGHRA and CDR2 as YSYEKL. V lost 4 bases and J 3 bases, leaving 13 bases between the germline ends.

The chain joins TRBV5-1 to TRBJ1-1; 10 nucleotides line up with TRBD1. The CDR3 consists of 17 residues. V shed 0 bases and J 4 bases; nucleotides not matched to a gene: 9. Germline V gene lookup returns CDR1 SGHRS and CDR2 YFSETQ. CDR3 sequence: CASSLDDRGRRVTEAFF. CDR3 in DNA: TGCGCCAGCAGCTTGGATGACAGGGGGCGACGGGTCACTGAAGCTTTCTTT.

The rearrangement joins TRBV6-1 to TRBJ1-2, with TRBD1 matching 12 bases. With V trimmed by 2 bases and J by 6 bases, 7 bases remained unmatched. Germline CDR1 is MNHNS and CDR2 is SASEGT. The CDR3 runs to 16 residues. The CDR3 loop is CASSEPGQGARNGYTF. CDR3 DNA sequence: TGTGCCAGCAGTGAACCGGGACAGGGGGCGCGAAATGGCTACACCTTC.